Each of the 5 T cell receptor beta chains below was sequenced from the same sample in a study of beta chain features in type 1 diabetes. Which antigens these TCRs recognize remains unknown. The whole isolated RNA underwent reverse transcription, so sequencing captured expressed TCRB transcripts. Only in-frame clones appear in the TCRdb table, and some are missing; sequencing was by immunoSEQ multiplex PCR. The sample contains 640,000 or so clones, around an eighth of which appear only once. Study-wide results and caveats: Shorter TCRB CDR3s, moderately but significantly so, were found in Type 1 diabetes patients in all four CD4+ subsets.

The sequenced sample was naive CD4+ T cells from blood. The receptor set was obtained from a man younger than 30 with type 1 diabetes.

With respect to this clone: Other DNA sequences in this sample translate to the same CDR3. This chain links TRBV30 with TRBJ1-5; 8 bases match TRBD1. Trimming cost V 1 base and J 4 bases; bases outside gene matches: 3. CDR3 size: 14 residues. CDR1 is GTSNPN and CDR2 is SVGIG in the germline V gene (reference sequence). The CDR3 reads CAWSAGQGNQPQHF. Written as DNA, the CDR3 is TGTGCCTGGAGTGCAGGACAGGGTAATCAGCCCCAGCATTTT. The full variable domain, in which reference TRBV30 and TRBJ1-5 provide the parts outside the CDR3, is SQTIHQWPATLVQPVGSPLSLECTVEGTSNPNLYWYRQAAGRGLQLLFYSVGIGQISSEVPQNLSASRPQDRQFILSSKKLLLSDSGFYLCAWSAGQGNQPQHFGDGTRLSIL.

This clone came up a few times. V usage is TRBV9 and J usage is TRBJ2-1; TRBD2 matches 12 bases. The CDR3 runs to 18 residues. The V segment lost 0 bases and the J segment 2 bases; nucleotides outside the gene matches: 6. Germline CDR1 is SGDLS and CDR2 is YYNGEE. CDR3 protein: CASSVGLAGGNPYNEQFF. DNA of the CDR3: TGTGCCAGCAGCGTAGGGCTAGCGGGGGGGAACCCCTACAATGAGCAGTTCTTC.

For the CDR3, the DNA is TGTGCCAGCAGCTTAGCCCTGGACAGCTCTGGGGCCAACGTCCTGACTTTC. It translates to CASSLALDSSGANVLTF. V usage is TRBV11-3 and J usage is TRBJ2-6, with D perhaps TRBD1 (6 bases). The germline V gene encodes CDR1 SGHNT and CDR2 YENEEA. The length of the CDR3 is 17 residues. Trimming shortened V by 1 base and J by 0 bases, and 10 bases separated the two germline ends.

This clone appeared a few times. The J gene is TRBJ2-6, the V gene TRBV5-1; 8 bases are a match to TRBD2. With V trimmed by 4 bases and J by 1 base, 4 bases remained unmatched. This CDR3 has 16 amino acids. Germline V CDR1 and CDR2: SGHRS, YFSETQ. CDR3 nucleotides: TGCGCCAGCAGCCGGGAGGGCATATCTGGGGCCAACGTCCTGACTTTC. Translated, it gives CASSREGISGANVLTF.

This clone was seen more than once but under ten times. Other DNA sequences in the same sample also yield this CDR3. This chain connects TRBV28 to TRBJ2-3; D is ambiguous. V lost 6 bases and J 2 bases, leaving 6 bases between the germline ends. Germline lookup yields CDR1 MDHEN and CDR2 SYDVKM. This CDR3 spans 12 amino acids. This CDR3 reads CASSFPTDTQYF. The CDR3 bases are TGTGCCAGCAGCTTTCCCACAGATACGCAGTATTTT.